This note documents a single T cell receptor beta chain sequence. Produced via immunoSEQ multiplex PCR; TCRdb's table is partial and in-frame only. The repertoire holds about 14,000 clones, with roughly four fifths as singletons. Trimming removed 0 bases at V and 2 bases at J, with 8 bases between. The CDR3 covers 16 residues. Germline V gene lookup returns CDR1 LNHDA and CDR2 SQIVND (reference sequence). The entry originates in a study of T cells in localized non-small cell lung cancer. V and J are TRBV19 and TRBJ2-6; perhaps D is TRBD1 or TRBD2 (6 bases each). This clonotype was obtained from a female donor over 55 with stage I squamous cell lung carcinoma. The sequences come from peripheral blood, collected before any cancer treatment. The CDR3 spells CASSIERGAGANVLTF. In DNA form, the CDR3 reads TGTGCCAGTAGTATAGAAAGGGGGGCTGGGGCCAACGTCCTGACTTTC.